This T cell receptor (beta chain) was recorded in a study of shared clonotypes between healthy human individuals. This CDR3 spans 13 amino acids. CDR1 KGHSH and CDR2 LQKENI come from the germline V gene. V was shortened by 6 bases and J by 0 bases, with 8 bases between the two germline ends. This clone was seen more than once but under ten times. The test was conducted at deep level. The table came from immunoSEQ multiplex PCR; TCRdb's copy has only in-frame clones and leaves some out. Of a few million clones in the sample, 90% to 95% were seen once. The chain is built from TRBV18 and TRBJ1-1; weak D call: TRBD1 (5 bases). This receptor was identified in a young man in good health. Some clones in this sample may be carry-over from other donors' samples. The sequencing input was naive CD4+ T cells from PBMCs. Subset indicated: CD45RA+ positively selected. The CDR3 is CASSATVNTEAFF. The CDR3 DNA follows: TGTGCCAGCTCCGCGACAGTGAACACTGAAGCTTTCTTT. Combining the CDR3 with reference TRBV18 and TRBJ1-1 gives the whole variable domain NAGVMQNPRHLVRRRGQEARLRCSPMKGHSHVYWYRQLPEEGLKFMVYLQKENIIDESGMPKERFSAEFPKEGPSILRIQQVVRGDSAAYFCASSATVNTEAFFGQGTRLTVV.